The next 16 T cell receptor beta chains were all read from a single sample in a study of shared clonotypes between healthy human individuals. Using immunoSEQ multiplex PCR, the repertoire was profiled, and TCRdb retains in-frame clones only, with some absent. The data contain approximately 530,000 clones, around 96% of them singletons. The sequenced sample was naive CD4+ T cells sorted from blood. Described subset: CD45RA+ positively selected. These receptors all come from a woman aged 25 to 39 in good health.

The CDR3: CASSQRATELLQEQYF. The CDR3 DNA reads as TGTGCCAGCTCACAACGAGCGACAGAGCTTCTACAGGAGCAGTACTTC. V gene TRBV18 combines with J gene TRBJ2-5, with D perhaps TRBD1 (5 bases). CDR3 size: 16 residues. Trimming stripped 4 bases from V and 11 bases from J, with 26 bases between. Germline values: CDR1 KGHSH, CDR2 LQKENI.

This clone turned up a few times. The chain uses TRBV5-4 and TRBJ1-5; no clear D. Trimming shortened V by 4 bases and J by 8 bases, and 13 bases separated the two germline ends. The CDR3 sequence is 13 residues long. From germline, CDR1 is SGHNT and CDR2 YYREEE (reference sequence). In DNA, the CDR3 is TGTGCCAGCAGCCCCTCTCCCGGTGAGCCCCAGCATTTT. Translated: CASSPSPGEPQHF.

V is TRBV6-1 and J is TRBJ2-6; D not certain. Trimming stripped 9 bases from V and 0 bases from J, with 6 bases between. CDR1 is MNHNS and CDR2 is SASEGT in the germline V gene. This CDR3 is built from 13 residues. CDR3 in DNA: TGTGCCAGTGGCCCCTCTGGGGCCAACGTCCTGACTTTC. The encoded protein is CASGPSGANVLTF.

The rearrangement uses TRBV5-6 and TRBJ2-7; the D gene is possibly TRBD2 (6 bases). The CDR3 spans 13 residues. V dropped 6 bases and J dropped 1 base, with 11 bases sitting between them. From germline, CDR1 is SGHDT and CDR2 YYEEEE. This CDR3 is CASKILASYEQYF. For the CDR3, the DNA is TGTGCCAGCAAAATACTAGCTTCCTACGAGCAGTACTTC.

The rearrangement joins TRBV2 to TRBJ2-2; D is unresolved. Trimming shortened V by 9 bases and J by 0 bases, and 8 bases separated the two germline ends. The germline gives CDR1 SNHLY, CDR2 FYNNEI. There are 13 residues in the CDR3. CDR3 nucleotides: TGTGCCAGTGCCCGTACGAACACCGGGGAGCTGTTTTTT. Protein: CASARTNTGELFF.

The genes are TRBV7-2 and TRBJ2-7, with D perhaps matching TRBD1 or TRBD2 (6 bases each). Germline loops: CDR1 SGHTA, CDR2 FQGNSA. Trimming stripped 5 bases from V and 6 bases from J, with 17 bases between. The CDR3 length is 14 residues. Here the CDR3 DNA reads TGTGCCAGCAGCCCCCTAGGGGGGCGTTCCGAGCAGTACTTC. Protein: CASSPLGGRSEQYF.

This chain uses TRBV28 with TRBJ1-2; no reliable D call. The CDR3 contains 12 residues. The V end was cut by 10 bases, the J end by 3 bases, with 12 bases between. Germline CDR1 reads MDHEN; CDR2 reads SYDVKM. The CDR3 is CATAEVYYGYTF. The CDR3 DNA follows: TGTGCCACCGCGGAGGTGTACTATGGCTACACCTTC.

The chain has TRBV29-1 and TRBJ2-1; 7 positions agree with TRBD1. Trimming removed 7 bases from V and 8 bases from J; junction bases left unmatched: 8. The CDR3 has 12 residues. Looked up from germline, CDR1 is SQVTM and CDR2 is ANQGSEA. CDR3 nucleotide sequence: TGCAGCGCGAGACAGGGTGTGGATGAGCAGTTCTTC. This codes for CSARQGVDEQFF.

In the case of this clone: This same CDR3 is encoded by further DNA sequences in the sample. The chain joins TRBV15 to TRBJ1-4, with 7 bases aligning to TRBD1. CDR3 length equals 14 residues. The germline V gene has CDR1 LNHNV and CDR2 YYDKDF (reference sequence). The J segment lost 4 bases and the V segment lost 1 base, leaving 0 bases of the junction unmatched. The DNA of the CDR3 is TGTGCCACCAGCAGAGGACAGGGTAATGAAAAACTGTTTTTT. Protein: CATSRGQGNEKLFF.

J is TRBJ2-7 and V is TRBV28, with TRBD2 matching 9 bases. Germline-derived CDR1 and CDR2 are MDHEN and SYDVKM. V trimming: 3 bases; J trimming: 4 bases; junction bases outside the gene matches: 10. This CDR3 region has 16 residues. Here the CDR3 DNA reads TGTGCCAGCAGTTTTTCCCTGACTAGCGGCATGTACGAGCAGTACTTC. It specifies CASSFSLTSGMYEQYF.

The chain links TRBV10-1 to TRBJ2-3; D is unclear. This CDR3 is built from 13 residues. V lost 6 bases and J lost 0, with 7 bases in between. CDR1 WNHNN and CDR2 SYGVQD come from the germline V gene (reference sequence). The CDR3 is CASSRTSTDTQYF. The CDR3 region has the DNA TGCGCCAGCAGCAGAACTAGCACAGATACGCAGTATTTT.

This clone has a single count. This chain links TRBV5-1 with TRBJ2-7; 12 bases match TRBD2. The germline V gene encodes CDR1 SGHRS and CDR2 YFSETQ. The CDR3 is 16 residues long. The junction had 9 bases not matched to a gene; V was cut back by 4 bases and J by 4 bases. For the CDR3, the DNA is TGCGCCAGCAGCGAGTTAACTAGCGGGAGGTCTTACGAGCAGTACTTC. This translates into CASSELTSGRSYEQYF.

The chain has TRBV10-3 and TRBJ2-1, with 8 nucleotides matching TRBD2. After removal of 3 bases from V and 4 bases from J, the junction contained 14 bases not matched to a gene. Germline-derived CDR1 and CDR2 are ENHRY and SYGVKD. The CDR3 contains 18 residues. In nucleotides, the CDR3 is TGTGCCATCAGTGACCCCGGGGGGCGGGAGGACGGGTACAATGAGCAGTTCTTC. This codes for CAISDPGGREDGYNEQFF.

In DNA form, the CDR3 reads TGTGCCAGCAGTCTAAACCGGGACAACTACGAGCAGTACTTC. Translating it yields CASSLNRDNYEQYF. The genes are TRBV28 and TRBJ2-7, with D possibly TRBD1 on 6 matching bases. The CDR3 has 14 amino acids. Trimming cost V 5 bases and J 3 bases, with 14 bases left between them. Germline V gives CDR1 MDHEN, CDR2 SYDVKM.

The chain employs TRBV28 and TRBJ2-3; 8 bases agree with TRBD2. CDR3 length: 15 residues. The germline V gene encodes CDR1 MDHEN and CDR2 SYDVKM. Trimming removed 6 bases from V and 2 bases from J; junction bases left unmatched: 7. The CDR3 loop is CASSSAGVNTDTQYF. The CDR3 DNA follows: TGTGCCAGCAGCTCAGCGGGAGTGAACACAGATACGCAGTATTTT.

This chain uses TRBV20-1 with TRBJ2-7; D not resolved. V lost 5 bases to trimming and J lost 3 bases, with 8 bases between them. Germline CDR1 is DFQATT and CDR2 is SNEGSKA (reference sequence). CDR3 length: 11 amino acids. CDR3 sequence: CSAARVYEQYF. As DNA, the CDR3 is TGCAGTGCTGCCCGGGTCTACGAGCAGTACTTC.